The rows below give T cell receptor beta chains drawn from one sample of a study of control samples from healthy donors and cancer patients. The assay was immunoSEQ multiplex PCR, and TCRdb's table has in-frame clones only and misses some. The table has about 170,000 clones, 88% seen once. Specimen: blood. These receptors were obtained from a woman aged 25 to 39 in good health. Each CDR3 is given with its conserved first and last residue. The D gene is left open where the match is weak. Clone size appears in some rows only: once, few, many, or a class for an expanded clone.

abundance	j_gene	d_gene	v_gene	CDR3aa	CDR3nt
.	TRBJ1-1	.	TRBV9	CASSVGGPGGATEAFF	TGTGCCAGCAGCGTAGGCGGTCCAGGAGGGGCCACTGAAGCTTTCTTT
.	TRBJ1-3	.	TRBV29-1	CSVTGSEYGNTIYF	TGCAGCGTCACAGGGAGTGAGTATGGAAACACCATATATTTT
.	TRBJ2-1	.	TRBV5-1	CASRFGNNEQFF	TGCGCCAGCAGGTTCGGTAACAATGAGCAGTTCTTC
.	TRBJ2-7	TRBD1	TRBV6-5	CASSYSGTGVYEQYF	TGTGCCAGCAGTTACTCCGGGACAGGAGTCTACGAGCAGTACTTC
.	TRBJ2-3	.	TRBV9	CASTSEGQDTQYF	TGTGCCAGCACCTCAGAGGGGCAGGATACGCAGTATTTT
.	TRBJ2-2	TRBD2	TRBV5-1	CASTGTSGIPGELFF	TGCGCCAGCACCGGGACTAGCGGGATCCCCGGGGAGCTGTTTTTT
.	TRBJ1-2	.	TRBV11-2	CASSLGGIDYGYTF	TGTGCCAGCAGCTTAGGAGGTATAGACTATGGCTACACCTTC
once	TRBJ1-5	.	TRBV9	CASSAAGRAGQPQHF	TGTGCCAGCAGCGCCGCTGGTAGGGCGGGACAGCCCCAGCATTTT
.	TRBJ1-3	.	TRBV19	CASSIRRAPDTIYF	TGTGCCAGTAGTATACGCAGGGCCCCTGACACCATATATTTT
.	TRBJ2-5	TRBD1	TRBV5-4	CASSWDSQETQYF	TGTGCCAGCAGCTGGGACAGTCAAGAGACCCAGTACTTC
.	TRBJ1-5	.	TRBV19	CASSIDRYDQPQHF	TGTGCCAGTAGTATCGACAGGTACGATCAGCCCCAGCATTTT
.	TRBJ1-5	.	TRBV4-1	CASSQEGWGYQPQHF	TGCGCCAGCAGCCAAGAGGGATGGGGGTATCAGCCCCAGCATTTT
.	TRBJ1-1	.	TRBV10-3	CAITENPGTEAFF	TGTGCCATCACCGAGAACCCAGGCACTGAAGCTTTCTTT
.	TRBJ1-3	.	TRBV11-2	CASSSFRATSGNTIYF	TGTGCCAGCAGCTCCTTTCGGGCTACCTCTGGAAACACCATATATTTT
.	TRBJ1-5	.	TRBV24-1	CATSDRRSNQPQHF	TGTGCCACCAGTGACCGGCGGAGCAATCAGCCCCAGCATTTT
.	TRBJ1-5	.	TRBV2	CASKGDGQPQHF	TGTGCCAGCAAAGGGGACGGTCAGCCCCAGCATTTT
.	TRBJ1-4	TRBD1	TRBV7-6	CASSFTPGQAEKLFF	TGTGCCAGCAGCTTCACCCCGGGACAGGCTGAAAAACTGTTTTTT
.	TRBJ2-1	TRBD1	TRBV2	CASSGTDNEQFF	TGTGCCAGCTCCGGGACAGACAATGAGCAGTTCTTC
.	TRBJ1-3	.	TRBV28	CASSFGSRAGNTIYF	TGTGCCAGCAGTTTCGGCTCCCGGGCTGGAAACACCATATATTTT
.	TRBJ2-3	TRBD2	TRBV4-2	CASSQDSSGGTDTQYF	TGTGCCAGCAGCCAAGACTCCAGCGGGGGCACAGATACGCAGTATTTT
once	TRBJ2-3	TRBD2	TRBV25-1	CASSTLAGGSTDTQYF	TGTGCCAGCAGTACACTAGCGGGAGGAAGCACAGATACGCAGTATTTT
.	TRBJ2-1	TRBD2	TRBV9	CASSPEGRLALSYNEQFF	TGTGCCAGCAGCCCCGAGGGGAGACTAGCGCTCTCCTACAATGAGCAGTTCTTC
.	TRBJ1-2	.	TRBV29-1	CSVVAGAGYTF	TGCAGCGTTGTAGCTGGGGCTGGCTACACCTTC